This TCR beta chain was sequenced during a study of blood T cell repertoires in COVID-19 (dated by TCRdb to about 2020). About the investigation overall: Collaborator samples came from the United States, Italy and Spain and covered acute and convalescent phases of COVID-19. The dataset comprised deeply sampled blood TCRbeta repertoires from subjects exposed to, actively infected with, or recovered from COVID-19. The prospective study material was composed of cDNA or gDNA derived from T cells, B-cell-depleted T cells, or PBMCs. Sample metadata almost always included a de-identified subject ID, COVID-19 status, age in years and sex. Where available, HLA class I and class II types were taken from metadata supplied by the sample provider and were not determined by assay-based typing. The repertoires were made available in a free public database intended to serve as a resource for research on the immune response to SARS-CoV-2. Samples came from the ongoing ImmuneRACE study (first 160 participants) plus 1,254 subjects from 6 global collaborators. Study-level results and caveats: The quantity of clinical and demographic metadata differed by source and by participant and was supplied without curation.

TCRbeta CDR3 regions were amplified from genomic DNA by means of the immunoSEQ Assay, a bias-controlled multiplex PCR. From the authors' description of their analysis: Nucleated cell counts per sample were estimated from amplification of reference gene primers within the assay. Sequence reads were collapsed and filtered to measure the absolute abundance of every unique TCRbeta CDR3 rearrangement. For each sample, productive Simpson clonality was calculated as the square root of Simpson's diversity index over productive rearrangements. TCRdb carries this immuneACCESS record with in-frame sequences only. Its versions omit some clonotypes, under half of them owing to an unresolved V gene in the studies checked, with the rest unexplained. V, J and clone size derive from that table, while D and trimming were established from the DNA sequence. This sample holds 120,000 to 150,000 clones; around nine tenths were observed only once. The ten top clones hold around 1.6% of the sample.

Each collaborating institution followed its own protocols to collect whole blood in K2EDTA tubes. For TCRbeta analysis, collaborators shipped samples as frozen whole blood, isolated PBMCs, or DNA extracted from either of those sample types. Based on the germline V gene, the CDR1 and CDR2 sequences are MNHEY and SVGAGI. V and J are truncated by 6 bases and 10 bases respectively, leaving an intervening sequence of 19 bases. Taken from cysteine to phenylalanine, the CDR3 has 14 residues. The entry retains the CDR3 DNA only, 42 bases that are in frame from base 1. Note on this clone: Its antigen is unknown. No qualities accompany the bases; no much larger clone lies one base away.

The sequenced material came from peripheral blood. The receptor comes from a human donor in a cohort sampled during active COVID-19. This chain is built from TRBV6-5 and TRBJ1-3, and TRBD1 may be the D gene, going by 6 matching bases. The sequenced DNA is TGTGCCAGCAGCCCCCAGCAAAGGACAGAGACCATATATTTT. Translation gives CASSPQQRTETIYF.